These T cell receptor beta chains were read from a single sample in a study of T cell responses to AZD1222 COVID-19 vaccine. TCRdb's copy holds only in-frame clones and misses some; the assay was immunoSEQ multiplex PCR. The sample yields 140,000 to 150,000 clones, 92% seen once. The sample consisted of peripheral blood, taken on day 0 of AZD1222 vaccination. These receptors were obtained from an adult in good health. CDR3s include the opening cysteine and the closing phenylalanine or tryptophan. The D gene is left open where the match is weak. Only part of the rows carry a size: once, few, many, or a class if the clone is expanded.

j_gene: TRBJ2-7; d_gene: TRBD2; v_gene: TRBV30; abundance: once; CDR3aa: CAWSTLPGLKLYF; CDR3nt: TGTGCCTGGAGTACCCTTCCGGGACTAAAGTTGTACTTC
j_gene: TRBJ1-2; d_gene: NA; v_gene: TRBV7-2; abundance: NA; CDR3aa: CASSLVGGDSGSYGYTF; CDR3nt: TGTGCCAGCAGCTTAGTAGGGGGGGACTCGGGGAGCTATGGCTACACCTTC
j_gene: TRBJ2-7; d_gene: NA; v_gene: TRBV6-5; abundance: NA; CDR3aa: CASRNTREQYF; CDR3nt: TGTGCCAGCAGGAACACTCGCGAGCAGTACTTC
j_gene: TRBJ1-1; d_gene: TRBD1; v_gene: TRBV2; abundance: NA; CDR3aa: CASRGTGVMNTEAFF; CDR3nt: TGTGCCAGCAGAGGGACAGGGGTCATGAACACTGAAGCTTTCTTT
j_gene: TRBJ2-7; d_gene: TRBD1; v_gene: TRBV4-2; abundance: few; CDR3aa: CASSQDGTGGSYEQYF; CDR3nt: TGTGCCAGCAGCCAAGATGGGACAGGGGGCTCCTACGAGCAGTACTTC
j_gene: TRBJ2-1; d_gene: NA; v_gene: TRBV15; abundance: NA; CDR3aa: CATSRPQGPFSYNEQFF; CDR3nt: TGTGCCACCAGCAGACCCCAGGGGCCCTTCTCCTACAATGAGCAGTTCTTC
j_gene: TRBJ2-7; d_gene: NA; v_gene: TRBV12-3/TRBV12-4; abundance: NA; CDR3aa: CASSLVQLYEQYF; CDR3nt: TGTGCCAGCAGTTTAGTACAGCTCTACGAGCAGTACTTC
j_gene: TRBJ1-5; d_gene: TRBD1; v_gene: TRBV29-1; abundance: NA; CDR3aa: CSAKDRGLWPQHF; CDR3nt: TGCAGCGCGAAAGACAGGGGTTTATGGCCCCAGCATTTT
j_gene: TRBJ2-7; d_gene: TRBD1; v_gene: TRBV5-1; abundance: NA; CDR3aa: CASSLAGTGFEQYF; CDR3nt: TGCGCCAGCAGCTTGGCCGGGACAGGGTTCGAGCAGTACTTC
j_gene: TRBJ2-1; d_gene: NA; v_gene: TRBV29-1; abundance: NA; CDR3aa: CSAGTGSFEQFF; CDR3nt: TGCAGCGCCGGGACCGGGAGTTTTGAGCAGTTCTTC
j_gene: TRBJ2-1; d_gene: NA; v_gene: TRBV2; abundance: NA; CDR3aa: CASGVMGLDEQFF; CDR3nt: TGTGCCAGCGGCGTGATGGGGCTGGATGAGCAGTTCTTC
j_gene: TRBJ2-2; d_gene: NA; v_gene: TRBV7-8; abundance: NA; CDR3aa: CASSLKAGRGTGELFF; CDR3nt: TGTGCCAGCAGCCTCAAGGCGGGAAGGGGCACCGGGGAGCTGTTTTTT
j_gene: TRBJ2-1; d_gene: TRBD2; v_gene: TRBV5-1; abundance: NA; CDR3aa: CASSKGLALNYNEQFF; CDR3nt: TGCGCCAGCAGCAAGGGACTAGCACTCAACTACAATGAGCAGTTCTTC
j_gene: TRBJ1-2; d_gene: NA; v_gene: TRBV7-3; abundance: NA; CDR3aa: CASSLYSNGDYGYTF; CDR3nt: TGTGCCAGCAGCTTATATTCCAATGGGGACTATGGCTACACCTTC
j_gene: TRBJ1-2; d_gene: NA; v_gene: TRBV5-5; abundance: NA; CDR3aa: CASSFLLGANYGYTF; CDR3nt: TGTGCCAGCAGCTTCCTCCTTGGGGCTAACTATGGCTACACCTTC
j_gene: TRBJ1-3; d_gene: NA; v_gene: TRBV28; abundance: NA; CDR3aa: CASSLGQGYGNTIYF; CDR3nt: TGTGCCAGCAGTTTAGGCCAGGGGTACGGAAACACCATATATTTT
j_gene: TRBJ2-7; d_gene: NA; v_gene: TRBV9; abundance: NA; CDR3aa: CASSVATSGEQYF; CDR3nt: TGTGCCAGCAGCGTAGCTACGTCGGGTGAGCAGTACTTC
j_gene: TRBJ2-2; d_gene: TRBD2; v_gene: TRBV7-9; abundance: NA; CDR3aa: CASSSFRVAGRNTGELFF; CDR3nt: TGTGCCAGCAGCTCCTTTCGGGTAGCGGGACGGAACACCGGGGAGCTGTTTTTT
j_gene: TRBJ2-7; d_gene: NA; v_gene: TRBV4-1; abundance: NA; CDR3aa: CASSQDLIGAWGERYF; CDR3nt: TGCGCCAGCAGCCAAGATCTAATTGGGGCCTGGGGAGAGCGGTACTTC
j_gene: TRBJ1-5; d_gene: NA; v_gene: TRBV4-1; abundance: few; CDR3aa: CASSDNPGPNQPQHF; CDR3nt: TGCGCCAGCAGCGACAATCCGGGGCCTAATCAGCCCCAGCATTTT
j_gene: TRBJ2-3; d_gene: NA; v_gene: TRBV7-9; abundance: NA; CDR3aa: CASSLARYTDTQYF; CDR3nt: TGTGCCAGCAGCCTAGCCCGTTACACAGATACGCAGTATTTT
j_gene: TRBJ1-2; d_gene: TRBD1; v_gene: TRBV28; abundance: NA; CDR3aa: CASSLLGTGVYGYTF; CDR3nt: TGTGCCAGCAGTTTACTAGGGACAGGTGTTTATGGCTACACCTTC
j_gene: TRBJ2-1; d_gene: TRBD2; v_gene: TRBV10-2; abundance: NA; CDR3aa: CASGSTSGSNEQFF; CDR3nt: TGCGCCAGCGGTTCAACTAGCGGGAGCAATGAGCAGTTCTTC
j_gene: TRBJ1-3; d_gene: NA; v_gene: TRBV2; abundance: few; CDR3aa: CASSVPSSGNTIYF; CDR3nt: TGTGCCAGCAGTGTTCCCAGCTCTGGAAACACCATATATTTT
j_gene: TRBJ1-5; d_gene: TRBD1; v_gene: TRBV5-1; abundance: NA; CDR3aa: CASSRGTGVDQPQHF; CDR3nt: TGCGCCAGCAGCCGGGGGACAGGGGTGGATCAGCCCCAGCATTTT
j_gene: TRBJ1-3; d_gene: NA; v_gene: TRBV6-1; abundance: NA; CDR3aa: CASSESGVSGNTIYF; CDR3nt: TGTGCCAGCAGTGAATCAGGGGTCTCTGGAAACACCATATATTTT
j_gene: TRBJ2-5; d_gene: TRBD2; v_gene: TRBV7-2; abundance: NA; CDR3aa: CASSLSSGRNQETQYF; CDR3nt: TGTGCCAGCAGCTTATCAAGCGGGAGGAACCAAGAGACCCAGTACTTC
j_gene: TRBJ2-1; d_gene: TRBD2; v_gene: TRBV28; abundance: NA; CDR3aa: CASSLGLAGDNEQFF; CDR3nt: TGTGCCAGCAGTCTCGGACTAGCGGGGGACAATGAGCAGTTCTTC
j_gene: TRBJ2-5; d_gene: NA; v_gene: TRBV5-1; abundance: NA; CDR3aa: CASSDGTPRQETQYF; CDR3nt: TGCGCCAGCAGCGACGGGACACCCCGCCAAGAGACCCAGTACTTC
j_gene: TRBJ1-2; d_gene: TRBD1; v_gene: TRBV9; abundance: NA; CDR3aa: CASQGAEGYTF; CDR3nt: TGTGCCAGTCAGGGGGCAGAGGGCTACACCTTC
j_gene: TRBJ2-1; d_gene: NA; v_gene: TRBV15; abundance: NA; CDR3aa: CATSRDEGLEQFF; CDR3nt: TGTGCCACCAGCAGAGATGAGGGGCTTGAGCAGTTCTTC
j_gene: TRBJ1-6; d_gene: NA; v_gene: TRBV5-5; abundance: once; CDR3aa: CASSVEGGLRSYSPLHF; CDR3nt: TGTGCCAGCAGCGTAGAGGGTGGTCTGAGATCCTATTCACCCCTCCACTTT
j_gene: TRBJ2-1; d_gene: TRBD2; v_gene: TRBV19; abundance: NA; CDR3aa: CASSIRTSGYNNEQFF; CDR3nt: TGTGCCAGTAGTATTCGGACTAGCGGATATAACAATGAGCAGTTCTTC
j_gene: TRBJ1-1; d_gene: NA; v_gene: TRBV6-5; abundance: NA; CDR3aa: CASSMSRAETEAFF; CDR3nt: TGTGCCAGCAGTATGAGCAGGGCGGAAACTGAAGCTTTCTTT
j_gene: TRBJ1-4; d_gene: TRBD1; v_gene: TRBV5-1; abundance: NA; CDR3aa: CASSLRQGFEKLFF; CDR3nt: TGCGCCAGCAGCTTAAGACAGGGCTTCGAGAAACTGTTTTTT
j_gene: TRBJ1-5; d_gene: NA; v_gene: TRBV7-2; abundance: once; CDR3aa: CASARGGQPQHF; CDR3nt: TGTGCCAGCGCCAGGGGTGGTCAGCCCCAGCATTTT
j_gene: TRBJ2-7; d_gene: TRBD2; v_gene: TRBV11-1; abundance: NA; CDR3aa: CASNLAGGPSEQYF; CDR3nt: TGTGCCAGCAATCTAGCGGGAGGGCCCAGTGAGCAGTACTTC
j_gene: TRBJ2-7; d_gene: NA; v_gene: TRBV28; abundance: NA; CDR3aa: CASSQGSEEQYF; CDR3nt: TGTGCCAGCAGTCAGGGGTCTGAAGAGCAGTACTTC
j_gene: TRBJ1-4; d_gene: TRBD1; v_gene: TRBV7-2; abundance: NA; CDR3aa: CASSLSGRGWNNEKLFF; CDR3nt: TGTGCCAGCAGCTTATCGGGCAGGGGGTGGAATAATGAAAAACTGTTTTTT
j_gene: TRBJ2-7; d_gene: TRBD2; v_gene: TRBV7-2; abundance: NA; CDR3aa: CASSLDASGRLTTYEQYF; CDR3nt: TGTGCCAGCAGCTTAGATGCTAGCGGGAGACTTACTACCTACGAGCAGTACTTC